The text below deals with one T cell receptor (beta chain). What it recognizes is unknown. PCR involved 60 Vbeta and 13 Jbeta primers. Per the authors' pipeline: In a later analysis, the count reached 82 million or so unique TCR beta chains, with approximately 10 million shared. Clones were sequenced by immunoSEQ multiplex PCR, and TCRdb holds only the in-frame ones, with some missing. V and J calls and clone size are as listed in that table; D and trimming were resolved from the DNA. The sample has 150,000 to 200,000 clones. CDR3 size: 17 residues. Germline CDR1 and CDR2: LGHNA and YSLEER. V was cut by 0 bases and J by 0 bases, with 12 bases left in between. The data derive from a study of cytomegalovirus exposure and HLA in healthy donors. About the study: Clustering assigned about 76% of the approximately 390 genotyped donors to the Caucasian-associated ancestry cluster. Regarding the study as a whole: Researchers reported in a later analysis that common viral pathogens appeared linked to several top clusters. The authors assumed roughly uniform sequencing depth across donors for presence/absence analyses.

This chain connects TRBV4-3 to TRBJ2-1; perhaps TRBD2 as D (5 bases). The clonotype was recovered from a woman aged 55 to 70 in good health and CMV-seronegative. The specimen sequenced was PBMCs. CDR3 DNA sequence: TGCGCCAGCAGCCAAGATGACGGGATTCCCTCCTACAATGAGCAGTTCTTC. It specifies CASSQDDGIPSYNEQFF.